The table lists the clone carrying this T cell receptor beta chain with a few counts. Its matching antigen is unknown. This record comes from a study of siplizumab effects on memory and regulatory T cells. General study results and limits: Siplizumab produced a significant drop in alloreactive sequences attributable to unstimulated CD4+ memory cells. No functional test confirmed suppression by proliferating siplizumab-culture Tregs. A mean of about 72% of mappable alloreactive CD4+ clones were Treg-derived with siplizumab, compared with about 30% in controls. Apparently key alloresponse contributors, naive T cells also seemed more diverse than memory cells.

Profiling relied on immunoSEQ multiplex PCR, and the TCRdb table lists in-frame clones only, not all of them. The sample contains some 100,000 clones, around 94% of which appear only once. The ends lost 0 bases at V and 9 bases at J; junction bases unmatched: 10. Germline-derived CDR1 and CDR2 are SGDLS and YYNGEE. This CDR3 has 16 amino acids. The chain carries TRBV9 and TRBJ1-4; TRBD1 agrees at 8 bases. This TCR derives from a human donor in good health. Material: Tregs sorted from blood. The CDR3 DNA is TGTGCCAGCAGCGTAGGACCGGGACAGGCGCTGAAAAAACTGTTTTTT. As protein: CASSVGPGQALKKLFF. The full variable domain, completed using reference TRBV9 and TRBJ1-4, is DSGVTQTPKHLITATGQRVTLRCSPRSGDLSVYWYQQSLDQGLQFLIQYYNGEERAKGNILERFSAQQFPDLHSELNLSSLELGDSALYFCASSVGPGQALKKLFFGSGTQLSVL.